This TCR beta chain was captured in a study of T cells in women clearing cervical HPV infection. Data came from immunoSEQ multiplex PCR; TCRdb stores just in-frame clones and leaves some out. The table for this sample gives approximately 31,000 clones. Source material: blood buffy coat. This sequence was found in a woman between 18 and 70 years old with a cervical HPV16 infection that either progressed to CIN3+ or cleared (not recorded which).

CDR3 DNA, as far as it was read: TGTGCCAGCAGCTTGTCAGGGAGTTATGGC. It codes for CASSLSGSYG. The CDR3 in its entirety is CASSLSGSYGYTF. The chain has TRBV13 and TRBJ1-2; maybe TRBD1 (5 bases). The CDR3 goes on 3 residues after the read ends, and that part is filled in from the germline J gene. The CDR3 contains 13 residues. The V end was cut by 3 bases, the J end by 5 bases, with 10 bases between. The germline V gene has CDR1 PRHDT and CDR2 FYEKMQ (reference sequence).